This passage covers 30 T cell receptor beta chains from one sample sequenced in a study of T cells after yellow fever vaccination. A single record per CDR3 protein comes from TCRdb applying MiXCR to the 5' RACE reads. The repertoire holds 500,000 to 650,000 distinct CDR3 sequences, with roughly an eighth as singletons. The sample consisted of PBMCs, taken on the day of the yellow fever booster vaccination. Every receptor here comes from a man aged 25 to 40 who received the YFV17D yellow fever vaccine.

V and J are TRBV29-1 and TRBJ2-5; D is uncertain. The CDR3 spans 14 residues. Per the germline V gene, CDR1 is SQVTM and CDR2 is ANQGSEA. Trimming stripped 4 bases from V and 4 bases from J, with 16 bases between. CDR3 protein: CSVGRHLESETQYF. CDR3 sequence (DNA): TGCAGCGTTGGAAGGCACCTAGAATCAGAGACCCAGTACTTC.

This sequence joins TRBV25-1 and TRBJ1-2; D is unclear. Trimming removed 8 bases from V and 4 bases from J, with 11 bases in between. Germline CDR1 reads MGHDK; CDR2 reads SYGVNS. The CDR3 runs to 12 residues. DNA for the CDR3: TGTGCCAGCGCTCCGGCCGGCTATGGCTACACCTTC. This sequence encodes CASAPAGYGYTF.

DNA of the CDR3: TGTGCCACCCGACACAACTCCTACGAGCAGTACTTC. This encodes CATRHNSYEQYF. J is TRBJ2-7 and V is TRBV5-8; D not certain. Trimming took off 9 bases at V and 0 bases at J, with 10 bases between the two ends. Germline CDR1 is SGHTS and CDR2 is YDEGEE. The CDR3 loop spans 12 amino acids.

V gene TRBV3-1 combines with J gene TRBJ2-1; the D gene could be TRBD1 or TRBD2 (6 bases each). The CDR3 runs 14 residues. The V end lost 1 base, the J end lost 7 bases, and 11 bases lay between the germline ends. The V gene's germline CDR1 is LGHDT and CDR2 YNNKEL (reference sequence). The DNA for the CDR3 is TGTGCCAGCAGCCAAGGGAGGGGGGCGAATGAGCAGTTCTTC. Protein product: CASSQGRGANEQFF.

This clonotype was picked up a small number of times. At one boundary the junction diverges from the germline segment, which might be a read error. The V gene is TRBV28, the J gene TRBJ2-1, with D perhaps TRBD2 (6 bases). The V gene's germline CDR1 is MDHEN and CDR2 SYDVKM. This CDR3 is 16 amino acids long. CDR3 residues: CASGLGGRAHVNEQFF. The CDR3 DNA sequence: TGTGCCAGCGGTTTGGGAGGCAGGGCCCATGTCAATGAGCAGTTCTTC.

This sequence joins TRBV29-1 and TRBJ2-1, with 7 bases matching TRBD2. Germline V CDR1 and CDR2: SQVTM, ANQGSEA. J was trimmed by 1 base and V by 0 bases; bases with no gene match: 6. This CDR3 has 16 residues. CDR3 in DNA: TGCAGCGTTGAAGACCCGACTAGCAGATCCTACAATGAGCAGTTCTTC. This gives the protein CSVEDPTSRSYNEQFF.

This chain uses TRBV7-2 with TRBJ2-5; D is possibly TRBD1 (7 bases). V lost 2 bases, J lost 5 bases, and 12 bases lay in between. The germline V gene encodes CDR1 SGHTA and CDR2 FQGNSA. CDR3 size: 14 residues. In DNA, the CDR3 is TGTGCCAGCAGCTTATGGACAGGAGGGGAGACCCAGTACTTC. Its translation: CASSLWTGGETQYF.

J is TRBJ1-4 and V is TRBV6-1; D gene ambiguous. Trimming removed 7 bases from V and 1 base from J, with 10 bases in between. Germline CDR1 reads MNHNS; CDR2 reads SASEGT. The CDR3 has 14 residues. CDR3 sequence (DNA): TGTGCCAGCACCGAACACGGAACTAATGAAAAACTGTTTTTT. As protein: CASTEHGTNEKLFF.

This clonotype came up many times. The rearrangement links TRBV29-1 to TRBJ2-7; possibly TRBD1 for D (5 bases). CDR3 length: 11 residues. The germline CDR1 and CDR2 sequences are SQVTM and ANQGSEA. The V end lost 4 bases, the J end lost 1 base, and 5 bases lay between the germline ends. The CDR3 loop is CSVGQSYEQYF. The CDR3 coding sequence is TGCAGCGTTGGACAGTCCTACGAGCAGTACTTC.

The chain links TRBV14 to TRBJ2-1; D remains unclear. The germline gives CDR1 SGHDN, CDR2 FVKESK. The CDR3 covers 16 residues. Deletions cut 1 base from V and 4 bases from J, with 14 bases between. CDR3 residues: CASSQGLGNTYNEQFF. In DNA, the CDR3 is TGTGCCAGCAGCCAAGGATTGGGGAACACGTACAATGAGCAGTTCTTC.

This chain uses TRBV6-1 with TRBJ2-4; D may be TRBD1 (6 bases). The germline CDR1 and CDR2 sequences are MNHNS and SASEGT. The CDR3 length is 19 residues. V was clipped by 4 bases and J by 0 bases, with 22 bases between them. DNA of the CDR3: TGTGCCAGCAGTGGTGTTGCGGTCCCCTGGGGGCTAGCCAAAAACATTCAGTACTTC. Translating it yields CASSGVAVPWGLAKNIQYF.

The chain employs TRBV18 and TRBJ1-6; D possibly corresponds to TRBD1 (5 bases). Germline V gives CDR1 KGHSH, CDR2 LQKENI. CDR3 length equals 14 residues. The V gene lost 6 bases and the J gene lost 7 bases, with 13 bases spanning the gap. CDR3 nucleotides: TGTGCCAGCTCGCCTCAGGGCGGCAATTCACCCCTCCACTTT. Translated, it gives CASSPQGGNSPLHF.

CDR3 sequence: CASSSYFTQGFADTQYF. DNA for the CDR3: TGTGCCAGCAGTTCGTACTTTACCCAGGGGTTCGCAGATACGCAGTATTTT. The V gene is TRBV27, the J gene TRBJ2-3; D might be TRBD1 (6 bases). The CDR3 extends over 17 amino acids. The V gene's germline CDR1 is MNHEY and CDR2 SMNVEV (reference sequence). V was shortened by 4 bases and J by 4 bases, with 21 bases between the two germline ends.

Written as DNA, the CDR3 is TGCGCCAGCAATACAAGGGGGCTAAGGAATGAGCAGTTCTTC. This sequence encodes CASNTRGLRNEQFF. V usage is TRBV23-1 and J usage is TRBJ2-1; 7 nucleotides align to TRBD1. TRBV23-1 carries the ORF label, with uncertain function. V was pared by 7 bases and J by 7 bases, with 10 bases of the junction left unmatched. The CDR3 runs to 14 residues.

V and J are TRBV20-1 and TRBJ1-6; 8 positions agree with TRBD1. The CDR3 sequence is 14 residues long. In germline, CDR1 is DFQATT, CDR2 SNEGSKA (reference sequence). The J segment lost 10 bases and the V segment lost 5 bases, leaving 10 bases of the junction unmatched. Here the CDR3 reads CSAPQTGGSSPLHF. The CDR3 DNA reads TGCAGTGCTCCTCAAACAGGGGGAAGCTCACCCCTCCACTTT.

This clonotype was detected only a few times. The V call is TRBV20-1, the J call TRBJ2-1, with 7 positions matching TRBD2. V trimming: 0 bases; J trimming: 8 bases; junction bases outside the gene matches: 10. Per germline, CDR1 DFQATT and CDR2 SNEGSKA (reference sequence). This CDR3 region has 15 residues. CDR3 amino acids: CSARDGGRAGDEQFF. The DNA for the CDR3 is TGCAGTGCTAGAGATGGAGGGAGGGCCGGGGATGAGCAGTTCTTC.

This clonotype has ten or more counts. The CDR3 bases are TGTGCCAGCTCACCAGATAGCGGCACAGATACGCAGTATTTT. Amino acids: CASSPDSGTDTQYF. The J gene is TRBJ2-3, the V gene TRBV18; possible D gene TRBD2, 5 bases. V was trimmed by 2 bases and J by 1 base, leaving 7 bases between them. CDR1 is KGHSH and CDR2 is LQKENI in the germline V gene. This CDR3 is 14 amino acids long. Drawing the rest from reference TRBV18 and TRBJ2-3, the complete variable domain is NAGVMQNPRHLVRRRGQEARLRCSPMKGHSHVYWYRQLPEEGLKFMVYLQKENIIDESGMPKERFSAEFPKEGPSILRIQQVVRGDSAAYFCASSPDSGTDTQYFGPGTRLTVL.

This clonotype appeared a few times. The chain couples TRBV5-1 to TRBJ2-7, with TRBD1 as a possible D gene (5 bases). The V end lost 1 base, the J end lost 5 bases, and 10 bases lay between the germline ends. Germline CDR1 is SGHRS and CDR2 is YFSETQ. The CDR3 has 13 amino acids. The CDR3 spells CASSLSQGNEQYF. CDR3 sequence (DNA): TGCGCCAGCAGCTTGAGTCAGGGCAACGAGCAGTACTTC.

The chain links TRBV24-1 to TRBJ2-1; 8 bases fit TRBD2. The ends lost 4 bases at V and 6 bases at J; junction bases unmatched: 10. The CDR3 is made up of 16 amino acids. The germline V gene has CDR1 KGHDR and CDR2 SFDVKD. CDR3 region: CATSESGRGRVNEQFF. In DNA, the CDR3 is TGTGCCACCAGTGAAAGCGGGAGAGGCCGGGTCAATGAGCAGTTCTTC.

The table lists this clonotype with a few counts. The chain joins TRBV6-5 to TRBJ2-3; TRBD2 agrees at 10 bases. CDR3 length: 16 amino acids. V lost 0 bases to trimming and J lost 4 bases; unmatched junction nucleotides: 4. Germline V lookup: CDR1 MNHEY, CDR2 SVGAGI. The CDR3 DNA follows: TGTGCCAGCAGTTACTCTCTAGCGGGAGTCCCAGATACGCAGTATTTT. Translated, it gives CASSYSLAGVPDTQYF.

This clonotype was observed a handful of times. The chain is built from TRBV5-1 and TRBJ2-7; 8 positions agree with TRBD1. Germline V lookup: CDR1 SGHRS, CDR2 YFSETQ. There are 14 residues in the CDR3. Unmatched junction bases numbered 4, after V lost 4 bases and J lost 1 base. DNA for the CDR3: TGCGCCAGCAGCAACACAGGGGGATCCTACGAGCAGTACTTC. Its protein product is CASSNTGGSYEQYF. Together with reference TRBV5-1 and TRBJ2-7, the CDR3 gives the full variable domain: KAGVTQTPRYLIKTRGQQVTLSCSPISGHRSVSWYQQTPGQGLQFLFEYFSETQRNKGNFPGRFSGRQFSNSRSEMNVSTLELGDSALYLCASSNTGGSYEQYFGPGTRLTVT.

This clonotype showed up just a few times. The chain joins TRBV19 to TRBJ2-2; D might be TRBD1 (6 bases). The length of the CDR3 is 13 residues. Germline loops: CDR1 LNHDA, CDR2 SQIVND (reference sequence). V gave up 5 bases and J gave up 5 bases, with 9 bases separating them. As DNA, the CDR3 is TGTGCCAGTAGTTTCGGACAGACCGGGGAGCTGTTTTTT. Translating it yields CASSFGQTGELFF.

This rearrangement joins TRBV29-1 to TRBJ2-1; possible D gene TRBD2, 6 bases. The CDR3 is made up of 16 amino acids. Germline CDR1 and CDR2: SQVTM and ANQGSEA. V was trimmed by 6 bases and J by 0 bases, leaving 18 bases between them. The CDR3 region is CSVGGARESSYNEQFF. CDR3 nucleotides: TGCAGCGTCGGAGGGGCCCGGGAGAGCTCCTACAATGAGCAGTTCTTC.

The sample holds a few counts of this clonotype. The chain is built from TRBV7-2 and TRBJ2-2, with 14 bases that match TRBD2. Losses at the gene ends were 1 base for V and 5 bases for J; bases not matched to a gene: 9. Germline values: CDR1 SGHTA, CDR2 FQGNSA. The CDR3 spans 19 residues. The CDR3 sequence: CASSLGSGLAGADTGELFF. The CDR3 coding sequence is TGTGCCAGCAGCTTAGGCTCGGGACTAGCGGGAGCGGATACCGGGGAGCTGTTTTTT. Supplemented by reference TRBV7-2 and TRBJ2-2, the full variable domain reads GAGVSQSPSNKVTEKGKDVELRCDPISGHTALYWYRQSLGQGLEFLIYFQGNSAPDKSGLPSDRFSAERTGGSVSTLTIQRTQQEDSAVYLCASSLGSGLAGADTGELFFGEGSRLTVL.

This clonotype was seen more than once but under ten times. J is TRBJ2-1 and V is TRBV28; 9 bases line up with TRBD2. The trim removed 8 bases at V and 5 bases at J, leaving 10 bases unmatched. This CDR3 is built from 15 residues. Germline V lookup: CDR1 MDHEN, CDR2 SYDVKM. This chain's CDR3 is CASSLHAGGDNEQFF. CDR3 DNA: TGTGCCAGCTCCCTACACGCGGGAGGGGACAATGAGCAGTTCTTC. Full variable domain (remainder filled in from reference TRBV28 and TRBJ2-1): DVKVTQSSRYLVKRTGEKVFLECVQDMDHENMFWYRQDPGLGLRLIYFSYDVKMKEKGDIPEGYSVSREKKERFSLILESASTNQTSMYLCASSLHAGGDNEQFFGPGTRLTVL.

This clonotype was counted a few times. The gene calls are TRBV19 and TRBJ1-4; D not resolved. The germline gives CDR1 LNHDA, CDR2 SQIVND (reference sequence). The germline V and J ends were trimmed by 7 bases and 8 bases, with 14 bases remaining between them. The CDR3 totals 13 residues. In DNA, the CDR3 is TGTGCCAGTACCCCCGGACCAGGAGAAAAACTGTTTTTT. As protein: CASTPGPGEKLFF.

The J gene is TRBJ2-7, the V gene TRBV12-5; possible D gene TRBD1, 6 bases. The V end lost 6 bases, the J end lost 6 bases, and 21 bases lay between the germline ends. Germline-derived CDR1 and CDR2 are LGHNT and FRNRAP. This CDR3 is 15 amino acids long. CDR3 in amino acids: CASGTSETGIAEQYF. The CDR3 DNA is TGTGCTAGTGGCACCTCCGAGACAGGCATTGCCGAGCAGTACTTC.

This sequence joins TRBV28 and TRBJ1-2; D perhaps matches TRBD1 (6 bases). This CDR3 has 12 amino acids. Germline CDR1 is MDHEN and CDR2 is SYDVKM. V was cut by 6 bases and J by 8 bases, with 13 bases left in between. CDR3: CASSQGQYGYTF. The CDR3 region has the DNA TGTGCCAGCAGCCAAGGACAGTACGGCTACACCTTC.

This clonotype was seen repeatedly, ten times or more. The chain uses TRBV5-1 and TRBJ2-1; D might be TRBD1 (5 bases). V was shortened by 2 bases and J by 3 bases, with 24 bases between the two germline ends. Germline V CDR1 and CDR2: SGHRS, YFSETQ. This CDR3 is built from 19 residues. The DNA for the CDR3 is TGCGCCAGCAGCTTCATTTCAGGGAACCATCCGAGCAGCTACAATGAGCAGTTCTTC. The encoded protein is CASSFISGNHPSSYNEQFF. Using reference TRBV5-1 and TRBJ2-1 for the parts outside the CDR3, the full variable domain is KAGVTQTPRYLIKTRGQQVTLSCSPISGHRSVSWYQQTPGQGLQFLFEYFSETQRNKGNFPGRFSGRQFSNSRSEMNVSTLELGDSALYLCASSFISGNHPSSYNEQFFGPGTRLTVL.

This clonotype was picked up one time. The chain links TRBV14 to TRBJ2-1; the D is unclear. The CDR3 loop spans 11 amino acids. Trimming removed 1 base from V and 13 bases from J, with 8 bases in between. Germline values: CDR1 SGHDN, CDR2 FVKESK. This CDR3 is CASSQGHTQFF. CDR3 coding DNA: TGTGCCAGCAGCCAAGGACACACTCAGTTCTTC.